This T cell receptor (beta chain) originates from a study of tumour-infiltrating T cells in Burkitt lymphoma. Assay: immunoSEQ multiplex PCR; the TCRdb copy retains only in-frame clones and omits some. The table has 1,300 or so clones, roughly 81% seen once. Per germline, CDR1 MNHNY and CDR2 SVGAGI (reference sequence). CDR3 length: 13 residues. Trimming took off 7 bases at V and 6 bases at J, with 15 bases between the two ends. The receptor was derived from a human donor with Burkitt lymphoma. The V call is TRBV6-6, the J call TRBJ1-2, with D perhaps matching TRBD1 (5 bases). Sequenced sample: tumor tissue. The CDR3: CASTLGGADGYTF. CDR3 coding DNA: TGTGCCAGCACCCTAGGAGGGGCTGATGGCTACACCTTC.